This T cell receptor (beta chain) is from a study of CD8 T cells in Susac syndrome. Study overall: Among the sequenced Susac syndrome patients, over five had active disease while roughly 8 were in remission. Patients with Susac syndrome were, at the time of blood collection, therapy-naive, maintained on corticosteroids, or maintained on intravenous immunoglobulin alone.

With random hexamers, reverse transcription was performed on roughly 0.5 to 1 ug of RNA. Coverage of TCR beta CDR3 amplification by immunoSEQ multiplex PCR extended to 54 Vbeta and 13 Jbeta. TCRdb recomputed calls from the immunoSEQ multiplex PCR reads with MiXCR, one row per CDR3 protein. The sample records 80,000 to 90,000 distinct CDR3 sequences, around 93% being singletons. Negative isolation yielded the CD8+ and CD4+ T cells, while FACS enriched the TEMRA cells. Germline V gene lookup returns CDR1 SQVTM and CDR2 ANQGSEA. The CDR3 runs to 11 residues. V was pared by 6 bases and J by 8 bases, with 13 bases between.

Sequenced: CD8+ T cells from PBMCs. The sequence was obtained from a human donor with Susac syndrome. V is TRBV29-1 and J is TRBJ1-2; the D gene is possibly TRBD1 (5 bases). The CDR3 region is CSVQDGGGYTF. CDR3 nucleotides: TGCAGCGTCCAAGACGGGGGGGGCTACACCTTC.